This T cell receptor beta chain was identified during a study of cytomegalovirus exposure and HLA in healthy donors (dated by TCRdb to about 2017). Regarding the research as a whole: An earlier analysis of 587 of the donors reported around 280 Gb of sequence data and 95 million to 130 million unique TCR beta sequences obtained from around 170 million T cells. About 300 gigabases of sequencing data and 80 million or so unique TCR sequences were included in an early release covering 500 to 750 HLA-typed donors. Among the roughly 400 genotyped donors, around 79% belonged to the genetic ancestry cluster associated with self-reported Caucasian donors. The study aimed to test whether cataloging public T cell receptors could reveal signatures of past pathogen exposure. Using immunosequencing, the study profiled T cell repertoires from fewer than 700 subjects and related those repertoires to cytomegalovirus serostatus. Besides the first cohort of roughly 700 subjects, a separate validation cohort made up of about 120 different subjects was used. To predict cytomegalovirus infection status, the study brought together high-throughput TCR immunosequencing, statistical association of individual TCRs with disease status, and machine learning. In a later analysis, previously published TCR beta repertoires from more than 500 donors were re-analyzed and high-resolution HLA genotyping was added so that TCR occurrence patterns could be studied. In the later analysis, no new phenotypic data were used to find candidate immune exposures; instead, reliance was placed on TCR beta sequences and their occurrence across donors. An earlier analysis of fewer than 700 of the donors applied high-throughput TCR beta sequencing to assess whether each TCR beta V gene segment acted as functional or pseudogenic. Donor age, sex, ethnicity and CMV serostatus were compiled alongside the repertoire data. Genome-wide SNP genotypes for about 65% of the 666 donors were used in a later genetic analysis, which treated that subset as a discovery cohort. All discovery cohort repertoires had been generated on a single sequencing platform. Both class I and class II loci were covered by HLA typing, at four-digit resolution. The number of typed donors differed by locus: 629-630 for A, B, C, DRB1 and DQB1; some 540 for DQA1; 606 for DPA1; and around 490 for DPB1. About 5 DR-DQ haplotypes were handled as single units for association and clustering, since linkage in the cohort was strong. Across some 400 genotyped donors of the cohort, an average of approximately 200,000 unique TCR beta nucleotide sequences per donor were sequenced, and 15% to 20% of those sequences were non-productive.

The study at large found these results: The only immune exposure information available for the cohort was CMV serostatus. Most TCR sequences were seen in very few donors, while some public TCRs were found in many individuals. A cluster of highly shared sequence variants was judged likely to represent a technical artifact of the sequencing pipeline. A later analysis found that most CMV-associated TCR beta chains appeared HLA-restricted, with HLA associations seemingly driven largely by CMV exposure. Strong co-occurrence of HLA alleles, especially DR and DQ, made assigning TCR associations to individual alleles difficult. In a later analysis, several top co-occurrence clusters were reported to appear linked to parvovirus B19, influenza, CMV and Epstein-Barr virus. The authors suggested that the approach could potentially be generalized to other disease states and immunological phenotypes. A further reported finding was that TCR beta sequences accurately predicted the HLA-A and HLA-B alleles for most subjects in the first cohort. In a later analysis, TCR association rates were found to vary across HLA loci, with the most associated TCRs seen for DRB1 alleles and the fewest for HLA-C alleles. About 17 rarely observed V segments, including chromosome 9 orphons, were excluded from the earlier analysis of some 590 of the donors because counts were too low. The 87-base-pair reads could not distinguish some IMGT-functional V segments, including TRBV6-2 and TRBV6-3, so those segments were excluded. Compared with equally common non-associated chains, HLA-associated TCR beta chains in a later analysis were more clonally expanded and had lower generation probabilities. In an earlier analysis of about 550 of the donors, most TCR beta V segments were observed in productive rearrangements about 90% or about 30% of the time, broadly matching IMGT annotations. HLA typing was unavailable for some donors at each locus, so association tests used only the typed subset. A few of the identified cytomegalovirus-associated TCR beta chains were confirmed in vitro to be specific for cytomegalovirus antigens. Cytomegalovirus status was reported to be diagnosed by the classifier with high specificity and sensitivity in both the original and validation cohorts. This cohort had only TCR beta chains sequenced, and the lack of alpha or paired-chain data limited which features could be detected. In a later genetic analysis, fewer N-insertions in productive TCRs were reported among donors in an Asian-associated ancestry cluster than the 666-donor mean. Roughly uniform sequencing depth across donors was assumed in presence/absence analyses, although this assumption may not hold. A total of roughly 160 TCR beta chains were listed by the study as associated with cytomegalovirus. Linkage disequilibrium might explain the correlated functional status among segregating V segments, but an unknown experimental factor could not be ruled out. At a false discovery rate of 0.05, a later analysis linked under 20,000 TCR beta sequences to specific HLA alleles. A later genetic analysis associated a missense DCLRE1C variant with V-gene and J-gene trimming of TCR beta chains, and an independent cohort replicated the association.

The cohort consisted of 600 or so healthy bone marrow donors. At the time of sampling, every cohort member was nominally healthy, though immune exposures that went unrecorded were likely present. The donor tested CMV seronegative, placing the donor among the 350 or so seronegative members of the cohort. Every donor gave a peripheral blood sample, and the peripheral blood mononuclear cells from that sample were used for TCR beta sequencing. Genomic DNA was extracted from the blood cell samples with the Qiagen DNeasy Blood Extraction Kit. Library prep was done by the immunoSEQ multiplex PCR assay. A mixture of 60 forward primers for TCR Vbeta segments and 13 reverse primers for TCR Jbeta segments was used in the multiplex PCR. The CDR3 region of rearranged TCR beta genes was amplified from genomic DNA by a multiplex PCR assay. The Illumina HiSeq System was used to sequence the amplified TCR beta libraries as 87-base-pair reads. The paper's data handling went like this. A later analysis counted tens of millions of unique TCR beta chains across the roughly 700 repertoires, and some 11 million of these chains were shared by at least two donors. A nearest-neighbor algorithm error-corrected the raw reads and collapsed the reads into unique sequences, merging closely related sequences to remove PCR and sequencing errors. CDR3 sequences were aligned to IMGT reference sequences to assign V, D and J gene segments. For a sequence to be retained, a match of at least six nucleotides to both a V gene segment and a J gene segment was required. Rearrangements were classified as productive when the CDR3 lacked stop codons and remained in frame with V and J, and all other rearrangements were classified as non-productive. Following IMGT convention, CDR3 was defined as the stretch from the second conserved V-encoded cysteine to the conserved J-encoded phenylalanine. The earlier analysis of fewer than 700 of the donors excluded sequences that lacked an unambiguous match to a single V gene segment. An earlier analysis of 587 of the donors called V segments functional above 56.7% productive rearrangements and segregating when the between-donor standard deviation exceeded 5%. A statistical classification framework was developed to diagnose cytomegalovirus status using the catalog of TCR beta chain sequences. A later analysis assigned V and J genes by comparing TCR nucleotide sequences with IMGT/GENE-DB human TR gene sequences. In a later analysis, CDR3 sequences and most-parsimonious VDJ recombination scenarios were assigned using the TCRdist pipeline. In a later analysis, every TCR beta chain was defined by the combination of its CDR3 amino acid sequence and its V-gene family, and reads without a unique V-gene family were dropped. As a way to deal with suspected cross-contamination and a sequencing artifact, a later analysis dropped 592 nucleotide sequences that were highly shared and had low generation probability. In a later analysis, a clonal expansion index was calculated for each public chain from normalized within-repertoire ranks of inferred template counts. In a later analysis, generation probabilities were computed with a VDJ recombination model fitted to out-of-frame rearrangements, and the resulting probabilities were checked against IGoR. Hypergeometric tests were used in a later analysis to score TCR-TCR, TCR-HLA and TCR-CMV co-occurrence, with a repertoire-size bias correction applied to the TCR pairs. False discovery rates were estimated in a later analysis by permuting HLA or CMV assignments 20 times. A later analysis grouped co-occurring TCRs with DBSCAN, adding TCRdist sequence similarity when clustering within HLA-allele-positive subsets. For co-occurrence clustering, repertoires with fewer than 30,000 or more than 120,000 public chains were excluded, along with four to six repertoires with anomalous nucleotide sharing. In TCRdb, the immuneACCESS table is reduced to in-frame sequences with V and J assigned. These tables do not hold every clone; where another copy was compared, an unresolved V gene accounts for under half, and the others remain unexplained. The D gene and trimming were derived from the DNA, and the V and J assignments and clone size from that table. The sample yields about 200,000 clones; approximately 79% were counted once. The ten largest make up 1.5% to 2% of the sample.

V is cut back by 4 bases and J by 0 bases, with 13 bases in the junction unmatched. The CDR3 spans 19 residues, from the cysteine through the phenylalanine. Only the CDR3 part of the read is kept: 57 bases, read in frame from the first base. From the germline V gene, CDR1 is SGHDT and CDR2 is YYEEEE. Worth noting for this clone: What antigen it recognizes has not been identified. Qualities for individual bases were not recorded, and no much larger clone is one base off.

The chain employs TRBV5-6 and TRBJ1-3; TRBD1 matches 10 bases in the middle. Sequenced: PBMCs. The TCR was taken from a male donor in good health and CMV-seronegative. The DNA sequence is as follows: TGTGCCAGCAGCGTAGACAGGGGGCAAGGCCCCCTCTCTGGAAACACCATATATTTT. The translation is CASSVDRGQGPLSGNTIYF.